The 32 T cell receptor beta chains below all came from one sample that was sequenced in a study of OX40 agonist ivuxolimab in advanced cancers. Clones were read by immunoSEQ multiplex PCR, and TCRdb kept only the in-frame ones, dropping some. The table records 55,000 to 85,000 clones, roughly 85% of them present only once. The sample consisted of CD4+ or CD8+ T cells sorted from blood, taken in a trial of the OX40 agonist ivuxolimab. These receptors were taken from an adult with an advanced solid tumor such as melanoma, head and neck, liver or kidney cancer.

This chain uses TRBV2 with TRBJ2-1; D ambiguous. Germline loops: CDR1 SNHLY, CDR2 FYNNEI. Deletions cut 6 bases from V and 3 bases from J, with 9 bases between. The CDR3 contains 13 residues. In nucleotides, the CDR3 is TGTGCCAGCAGCGCCACTGGCTACAATGAGCAGTTCTTC. Its translation is CASSATGYNEQFF.

The V and J genes are TRBV11-3 and TRBJ2-2; either TRBD1 or TRBD2 may supply D (6 bases each). Germline V gene lookup returns CDR1 SGHNT and CDR2 YENEEA. The CDR3 consists of 15 residues. Trimming removed 3 bases from V and 4 bases from J, with 12 bases in between. The CDR3: CASSFYGGGTGELFF. In nucleotides, the CDR3 is TGTGCCAGCAGCTTTTACGGAGGGGGCACCGGGGAGCTGTTTTTT.

This clone appeared once. This chain connects TRBV30 to TRBJ2-1, with 7 bases aligning to TRBD2. Per the germline V gene, CDR1 is GTSNPN and CDR2 is SVGIG (reference sequence). This CDR3 contains 15 residues. V lost 0 bases, J lost 7 bases, and 9 bases stayed unmatched. The CDR3 loop reads CAWSVLAGVENEQFF. CDR3 DNA: TGTGCCTGGAGTGTGCTCGCGGGAGTGGAAAATGAGCAGTTCTTC. Complete variable domain (other parts from reference TRBV30 and TRBJ2-1): SQTIHQWPATLVQPVGSPLSLECTVEGTSNPNLYWYRQAAGRGLQLLFYSVGIGQISSEVPQNLSASRPQDRQFILSSKKLLLSDSGFYLCAWSVLAGVENEQFFGPGTRLTVL.

The CDR3, as DNA: TGTGCCAGCAGCTTAGAACGGCTAAGCACAGATACGCAGTATTTT. Protein sequence: CASSLERLSTDTQYF. The chain couples TRBV11-2 to TRBJ2-3; no definite D call. This CDR3 is 15 amino acids long. The V gene lost 0 bases and the J gene lost 0 bases, with 7 bases spanning the gap. CDR1 is SGHAT, CDR2 FQNNGV, per germline.

This clone was seen just once. V is TRBV9 and J is TRBJ2-5; a weak D match, TRBD1 (6 bases). CDR1 is SGDLS and CDR2 is YYNGEE in the germline V gene. V shed 3 bases and J shed 2 bases, with 11 bases lying between them. CDR3 length: 14 amino acids. The DNA for the CDR3 is TGTGCCAGCAGCGCTACAGGGATACAAGAGACCCAGTACTTC. Its protein is CASSATGIQETQYF.

V gene TRBV7-2 combines with J gene TRBJ2-7; D not certain. V was trimmed by 1 base and J by 6 bases, leaving 16 bases between them. Per the germline V gene, CDR1 is SGHTA and CDR2 is FQGNSA. This CDR3 region has 15 residues. Here the CDR3 DNA reads TGTGCCAGCAGCTTAGTCGGCAGACCCCCGGGCGAGCAGTACTTC. Residues: CASSLVGRPPGEQYF.

The chain is built from TRBV18 and TRBJ1-4; TRBD1 agrees at 8 bases. V trimming: 3 bases; J trimming: 8 bases; junction bases outside the gene matches: 5. There are 14 residues in the CDR3. CDR1 and CDR2 from the germline V gene are KGHSH and LQKENI. CDR3 in amino acids: CASSPVQGEEKLFF. DNA for the CDR3: TGTGCCAGCTCACCCGTACAGGGGGAGGAAAAACTGTTTTTT.

In this sample, this clone turned up a few times. This rearrangement joins TRBV18 to TRBJ1-1, with D perhaps TRBD1 (6 bases). Trimming pared 4 bases from V and 0 bases from J, leaving 12 bases between. The germline gives CDR1 KGHSH, CDR2 LQKENI. The CDR3 consists of 15 residues. CDR3 residues: CASSRRTEMNTEAFF. DNA of the CDR3: TGTGCCAGCTCACGCCGGACAGAGATGAACACTGAAGCTTTCTTT. The full variable domain, rest sourced from reference TRBV18 and TRBJ1-1, is NAGVMQNPRHLVRRRGQEARLRCSPMKGHSHVYWYRQLPEEGLKFMVYLQKENIIDESGMPKERFSAEFPKEGPSILRIQQVVRGDSAAYFCASSRRTEMNTEAFFGQGTRLTVV.

The V call is TRBV18, the J call TRBJ1-1, with no clear D. Per germline, CDR1 KGHSH and CDR2 LQKENI. This CDR3 is built from 14 residues. Trimming removed 3 bases at V and 1 base at J, with 9 bases between. The CDR3 region has the DNA TGTGCCAGCTCACCCAGTGCCAAGAACACTGAAGCTTTCTTT. Protein product: CASSPSAKNTEAFF.

The CDR3 DNA reads as TGTGCCATCAGTGACCCCGGGACTCCTCTCGGCGAGACCCAGTACTTC. This gives the protein CAISDPGTPLGETQYF. The V gene is TRBV10-3, the J gene TRBJ2-5; weak D call: TRBD2 (6 bases). The CDR3 extends over 16 amino acids. In germline, CDR1 is ENHRY, CDR2 SYGVKD. The V gene lost 3 bases and the J gene lost 5 bases, with 19 bases spanning the gap.

V is TRBV19 and J is TRBJ1-1; 8 bases are shared with TRBD1. The CDR3 contains 17 residues. From germline, CDR1 is LNHDA and CDR2 SQIVND (reference sequence). Trimming removed 0 bases from V and 0 bases from J; junction bases left unmatched: 6. The CDR3 protein is CASSIDRTGLMNTEAFF. In DNA form, the CDR3 reads TGTGCCAGTAGTATAGATCGGACAGGGCTTATGAACACTGAAGCTTTCTTT.

The chain joins TRBV11-3 to TRBJ2-2; no clear D gene. CDR3 length equals 14 residues. Germline V gene lookup returns CDR1 SGHNT and CDR2 YENEEA. V lost 5 bases to trimming and J lost 1 base, with 8 bases between them. The CDR3 is CASSTRKNTGELFF. The CDR3 bases are TGTGCCAGCAGCACAAGGAAGAACACCGGGGAGCTGTTTTTT.

J is TRBJ2-2 and V is TRBV15; TRBD2 aligns across 11 bases. CDR3 length: 18 residues. Germline trimming cut 2 bases from V and 6 bases from J; bases unmatched to any gene: 11. Germline CDR1 and CDR2: LNHNV and YYDKDF (reference sequence). The CDR3 region is CATSRRLAGTPTPGELFF. The CDR3 DNA sequence: TGTGCCACCAGCAGAAGACTAGCGGGAACCCCCACCCCCGGGGAGCTGTTTTTT.

The J gene is TRBJ1-3, the V gene TRBV30; 12 bases map to TRBD1. This CDR3 is 16 amino acids long. V was pared by 1 base and J by 4 bases, with 5 bases of the junction left unmatched. CDR1 is GTSNPN and CDR2 is SVGIG in the germline V gene (reference sequence). The CDR3: CAWSEGQGAEGNTIYF. CDR3 DNA sequence: TGTGCCTGGAGTGAGGGACAGGGGGCAGAAGGAAACACCATATATTTT.

This clone was detected once. The V and J genes are TRBV7-2 and TRBJ2-7, with D maybe TRBD2 (5 bases). Germline V gene sequence: CDR1 SGHTA, CDR2 FQGNSA. Trimming took 4 bases from V and 7 from J, leaving 20 bases between them. The CDR3 sequence is 15 residues long. CDR3 loop: CASSSPGPSPREQYF. In DNA form, the CDR3 reads TGTGCCAGCAGCTCCCCCGGTCCTAGCCCCAGGGAGCAGTACTTC.

Comment on this clone: Germline and junction disagree at one end, which may indicate a read error. The rearrangement joins TRBV5-4 to TRBJ2-7; TRBD2 matches 9 bases. In germline, CDR1 is SGHNT, CDR2 YYREEE (reference sequence). The CDR3 runs 15 residues. The CDR3 DNA follows: TGTGCCAGCAGCCTATTAGCGGGGGCAACCTACGAGCAGCACTTC. Translated, it gives CASSLLAGATYEQHF.

The rearrangement uses TRBV6-5 and TRBJ2-7; 9 bases map to TRBD2. Germline CDR1 and CDR2: MNHEY and SVGAGI. The CDR3 is 14 amino acids. V trimming: 2 bases; J trimming: 5 bases; junction bases outside the gene matches: 4. The CDR3 DNA reads TGTGCCAGCAGTTACAGCGGGAGGTCCCACGAGCAGTACTTC. Its protein product is CASSYSGRSHEQYF.

In its sample, this clone was seen once. The rearrangement joins TRBV11-3 to TRBJ1-1; perhaps TRBD1 as D (6 bases). Per germline, CDR1 SGHNT and CDR2 YENEEA. V lost 0 bases to trimming and J lost 5 bases, with 13 bases between them. The CDR3 contains 15 residues. This chain's CDR3 is CASSLDGGPETEAFF. DNA for the CDR3: TGTGCCAGCAGCTTAGATGGGGGCCCGGAGACTGAAGCTTTCTTT.

This chain links TRBV7-2 with TRBJ2-5; 15 bases map to TRBD2. CDR3 length: 16 residues. J was trimmed by 5 bases and V by 3 bases; bases with no gene match: 4. From germline, CDR1 is SGHTA and CDR2 FQGNSA. CDR3 residues: CASSFWTSGGAETQYF. As DNA, the CDR3 is TGTGCCAGCAGCTTTTGGACTAGCGGGGGGGCGGAGACCCAGTACTTC.

The V gene is TRBV7-2, the J gene TRBJ2-1; no firm D call. Per the germline V gene, CDR1 is SGHTA and CDR2 is FQGNSA. The CDR3 runs to 13 residues. With 1 base removed from V and 7 bases from J, the gap between germline ends came to 8 bases. In DNA, the CDR3 is TGTGCCAGCAGCTTAGAGGGCCGGAATGAGCAGTTCTTC. Its protein product is CASSLEGRNEQFF. Looking up the rest from reference TRBV7-2 and TRBJ2-1 gives the full variable domain: GAGVSQSPSNKVTEKGKDVELRCDPISGHTALYWYRQSLGQGLEFLIYFQGNSAPDKSGLPSDRFSAERTGGSVSTLTIQRTQQEDSAVYLCASSLEGRNEQFFGPGTRLTVL.

This clone was found once. The chain recombines TRBV6-5 with TRBJ1-4, with 9 positions matching TRBD1. Germline CDR1 is MNHEY and CDR2 is SVGAGI. This CDR3 spans 15 amino acids. Trimming cost V 6 bases and J 7 bases; bases outside gene matches: 9. The CDR3 DNA is TGTGCCAGCAGCTGGGACAGGGACCGAAGTGAAAAACTGTTTTTT. Translated, it gives CASSWDRDRSEKLFF.

In nucleotides, the CDR3 is TGTGCCAGTACCGCTGACGGCAGCTCTGGAAACACCATATATTTT. Translated, it gives CASTADGSSGNTIYF. The chain carries TRBV19 and TRBJ1-3; D unresolved. The CDR3 is made up of 15 amino acids. Germline CDR1 is LNHDA and CDR2 is SQIVND (reference sequence). Deletions cut 7 bases from V and 0 bases from J, with 13 bases between.

The chain employs TRBV5-6 and TRBJ1-5; 10 bases are shared with TRBD1. The V gene end was trimmed by 0 bases and the J gene end by 4 bases; junction bases not matched to a gene: 7. The germline CDR1 and CDR2 sequences are SGHDT and YYEEEE. This CDR3 has 17 amino acids. The CDR3 reads CASSLAKRTGGNQPQHF. In nucleotides, the CDR3 is TGTGCCAGCAGCTTGGCCAAAAGGACAGGGGGTAATCAGCCCCAGCATTTT.

The CDR3 protein is CASRRQGWNTEAFF. Written as DNA, the CDR3 is TGTGCCAGCAGAAGACAGGGATGGAACACTGAAGCTTTCTTT. The chain combines TRBV2 with TRBJ1-1; TRBD1 matches at 7 bases. J was trimmed by 1 base and V by 6 bases; bases with no gene match: 5. The CDR3 sequence is 14 residues long. Germline V gives CDR1 SNHLY, CDR2 FYNNEI.

This clone has just a few counts. Within the sample, other DNA sequences also encode this same CDR3. The CDR3 loop reads CASSRQDNQPQHF. The CDR3, as DNA: TGTGCCAGCTCACGTCAGGACAATCAGCCCCAGCATTTT. The V call is TRBV18, the J call TRBJ1-5; D unclear. Germline-derived CDR1 and CDR2 are KGHSH and LQKENI. The CDR3 totals 13 residues. V was shortened by 4 bases and J by 3 bases, with 7 bases between the two germline ends.

This clone was seen more than once but under ten times. The rearrangement uses TRBV5-1 and TRBJ1-2, with 7 positions matching TRBD1. The CDR3 loop spans 16 amino acids. Looked up from germline, CDR1 is SGHRS and CDR2 is YFSETQ. J gave up 0 bases and V 1 base, and 6 bases lay outside the gene matches. The CDR3 coding sequence is TGCGCCAGCAGCTTGTCACCGGGACAGACTAACTATGGCTACACCTTC. Translated: CASSLSPGQTNYGYTF.

V is TRBV7-8 and J is TRBJ2-5; 12 bases line up with TRBD1. Germline V CDR1 and CDR2: SGHVS, FQNEAQ. J was trimmed by 5 bases and V by 2 bases; bases with no gene match: 12. The CDR3 runs to 18 residues. The CDR3 loop is CASSLPNRDRGLGETQYF. The CDR3 DNA sequence: TGTGCCAGCAGCTTACCAAACCGGGACAGGGGGCTGGGGGAGACCCAGTACTTC.

This chain links TRBV5-6 with TRBJ2-1, with 8 bases matching TRBD2. The V segment lost 2 bases and the J segment 9 bases; nucleotides outside the gene matches: 13. Germline lookup yields CDR1 SGHDT and CDR2 YYEEEE. CDR3 length equals 16 residues. The CDR3 sequence is CASSFNREGGHGEQFF. The CDR3 DNA follows: TGTGCCAGCAGCTTCAATCGGGAGGGGGGGCACGGTGAGCAGTTCTTC.

This chain joins TRBV15 and TRBJ2-2; TRBD2 matches 9 bases. The ends lost 0 bases at V and 4 bases at J; junction bases unmatched: 3. Germline CDR1 is LNHNV and CDR2 is YYDKDF (reference sequence). The CDR3 loop spans 16 amino acids. This CDR3 is CATSRDERGATGELFF. In nucleotides, the CDR3 is TGTGCCACCAGCAGAGATGAGCGGGGGGCCACCGGGGAGCTGTTTTTT.

CDR3 amino acids: CASSIDSAGSSYNEQFF. The CDR3 DNA sequence: TGTGCCAGTAGTATAGATAGTGCGGGGAGCTCCTACAATGAGCAGTTCTTC. V and J are TRBV19 and TRBJ2-1; a weak D match, TRBD2 (6 bases). The ends were cut back, 0 bases at V and 0 bases at J, with 12 bases in the middle. Germline V gives CDR1 LNHDA, CDR2 SQIVND (reference sequence). The CDR3 sequence is 17 residues long.

The V gene is TRBV18, the J gene TRBJ2-7, with D possibly TRBD2 on 6 matching bases. Germline assignment: CDR1 KGHSH and CDR2 LQKENI. The CDR3 is 16 residues long. The V gene lost 6 bases and the J gene lost 2 bases, with 20 bases spanning the gap. The CDR3 here is CASSLRAGSFPYEQYF. CDR3 DNA sequence: TGTGCCAGCTCCCTCCGGGCCGGGAGTTTCCCCTACGAGCAGTACTTC.

The chain combines TRBV7-2 with TRBJ2-7; possible D gene TRBD1, 6 bases. This CDR3 has 15 residues. Trimming pared 5 bases from V and 6 bases from J, leaving 20 bases between. Germline V gives CDR1 SGHTA, CDR2 FQGNSA. CDR3 bases: TGTGCCAGCAGCCCGTTGACAGGCAAGGTCGGCGAGCAGTACTTC. Residues: CASSPLTGKVGEQYF.